This T cell receptor beta chain was documented in a study of graft-versus-host responses after intestinal transplantation. TCRdb's copy holds only in-frame clones and misses some; the assay was immunoSEQ multiplex PCR. The sample has about 38,000 clones, roughly 87% seen once. The CDR3 runs 13 residues. Germline V gene lookup returns CDR1 SNHLY and CDR2 FYNNEI. The V end lost 5 bases, the J end lost 4 bases, and 9 bases lay between the germline ends. The gene calls are TRBV2 and TRBJ1-3; unclear D gene. This specimen consisted of PBMCs, obtained 1070 days after transplant. The TCR sequence derives from a human patient who received an intestinal transplant, so some T cells may come from the graft donor. The CDR3 bases are TGTGCCAGCAGTTGGGGTTCAGGAAACACCATATATTTT. This codes for CASSWGSGNTIYF.